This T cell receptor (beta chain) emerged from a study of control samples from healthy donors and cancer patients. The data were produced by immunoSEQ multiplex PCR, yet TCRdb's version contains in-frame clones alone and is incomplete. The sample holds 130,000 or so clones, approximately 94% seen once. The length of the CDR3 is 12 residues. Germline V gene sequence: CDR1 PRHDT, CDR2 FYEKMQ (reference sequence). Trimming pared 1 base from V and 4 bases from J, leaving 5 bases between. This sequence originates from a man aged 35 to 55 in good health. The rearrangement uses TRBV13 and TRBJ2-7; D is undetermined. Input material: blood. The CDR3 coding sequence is TGTGCCAGCAGCTTAGCAGATTACGAGCAGTACTTC. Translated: CASSLADYEQYF.